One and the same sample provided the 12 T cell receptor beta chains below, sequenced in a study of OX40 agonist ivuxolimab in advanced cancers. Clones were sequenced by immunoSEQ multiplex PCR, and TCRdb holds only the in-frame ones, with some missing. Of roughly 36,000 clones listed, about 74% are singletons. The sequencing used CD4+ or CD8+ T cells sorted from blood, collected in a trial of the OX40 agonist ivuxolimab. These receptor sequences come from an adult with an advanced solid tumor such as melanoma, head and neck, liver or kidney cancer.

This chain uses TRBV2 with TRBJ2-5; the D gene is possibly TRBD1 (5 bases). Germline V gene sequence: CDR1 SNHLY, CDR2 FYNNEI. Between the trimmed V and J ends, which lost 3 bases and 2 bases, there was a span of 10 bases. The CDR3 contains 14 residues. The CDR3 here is CASSEGRFQETQYF. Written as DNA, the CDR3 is TGTGCCAGCAGTGAGGGGCGGTTTCAAGAGACCCAGTACTTC.

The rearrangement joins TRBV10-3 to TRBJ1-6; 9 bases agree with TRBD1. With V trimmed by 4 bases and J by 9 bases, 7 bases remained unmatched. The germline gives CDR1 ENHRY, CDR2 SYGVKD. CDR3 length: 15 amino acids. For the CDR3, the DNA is TGTGCCATCAGTGGGCCGGACAGGGGAAGTTCACCCCTCCACTTT. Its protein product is CAISGPDRGSSPLHF.

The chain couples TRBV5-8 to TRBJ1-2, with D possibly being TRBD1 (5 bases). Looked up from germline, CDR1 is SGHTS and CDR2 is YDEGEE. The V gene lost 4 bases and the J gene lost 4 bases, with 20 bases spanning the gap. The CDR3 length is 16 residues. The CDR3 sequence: CASSQDPGRVTYGYTF. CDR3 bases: TGTGCCAGCAGCCAAGATCCCGGCAGGGTGACCTATGGCTACACCTTC.

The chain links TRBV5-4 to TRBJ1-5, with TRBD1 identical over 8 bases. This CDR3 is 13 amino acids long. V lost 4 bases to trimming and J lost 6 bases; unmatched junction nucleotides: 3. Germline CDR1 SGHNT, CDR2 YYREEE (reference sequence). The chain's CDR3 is CASSPDRAQPQHF. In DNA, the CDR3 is TGTGCCAGCAGCCCGGACAGGGCTCAGCCCCAGCATTTT.

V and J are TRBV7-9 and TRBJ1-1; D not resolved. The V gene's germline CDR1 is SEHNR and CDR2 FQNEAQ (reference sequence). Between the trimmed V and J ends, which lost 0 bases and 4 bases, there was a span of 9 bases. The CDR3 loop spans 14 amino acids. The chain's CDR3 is CASSLAAGITEAFF. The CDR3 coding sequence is TGTGCCAGCAGCTTAGCGGCGGGGATCACTGAAGCTTTCTTT.

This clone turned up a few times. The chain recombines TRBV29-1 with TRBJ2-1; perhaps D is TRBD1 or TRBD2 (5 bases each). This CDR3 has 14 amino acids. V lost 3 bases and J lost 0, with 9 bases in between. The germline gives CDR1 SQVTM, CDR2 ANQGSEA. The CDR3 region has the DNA TGCAGCGTTGACAGGGCGGGCTCCTACAATGAGCAGTTCTTC. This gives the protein CSVDRAGSYNEQFF.

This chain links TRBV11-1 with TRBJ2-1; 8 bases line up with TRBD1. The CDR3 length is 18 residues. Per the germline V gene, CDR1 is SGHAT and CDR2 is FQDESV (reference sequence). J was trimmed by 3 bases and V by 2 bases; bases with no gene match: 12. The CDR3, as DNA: TGTGCCAGCAGCTTAATCTTTCCCGGGACAGGAGTCTACAATGAGCAGTTCTTC. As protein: CASSLIFPGTGVYNEQFF.

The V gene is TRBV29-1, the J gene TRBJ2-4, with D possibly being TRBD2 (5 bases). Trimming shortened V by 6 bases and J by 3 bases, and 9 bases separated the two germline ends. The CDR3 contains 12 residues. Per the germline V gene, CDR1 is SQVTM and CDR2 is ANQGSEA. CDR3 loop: CSVKGLKNIQYF. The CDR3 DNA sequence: TGCAGCGTGAAAGGACTCAAAAACATTCAGTACTTC.

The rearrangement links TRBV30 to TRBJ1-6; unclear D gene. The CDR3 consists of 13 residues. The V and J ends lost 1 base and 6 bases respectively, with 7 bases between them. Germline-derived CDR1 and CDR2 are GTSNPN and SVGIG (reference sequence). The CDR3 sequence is CAWSEGINSPLHF. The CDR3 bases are TGTGCCTGGAGTGAAGGGATTAATTCACCCCTCCACTTT.

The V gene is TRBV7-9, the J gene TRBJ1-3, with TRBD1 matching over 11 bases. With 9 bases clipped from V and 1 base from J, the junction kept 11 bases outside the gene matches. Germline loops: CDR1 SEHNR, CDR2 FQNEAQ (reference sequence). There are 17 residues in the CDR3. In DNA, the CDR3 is TGTGCCAGTGTTCCGGGACAGGGGGGTTCGTCTGGAAACACCATATATTTT. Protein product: CASVPGQGGSSGNTIYF.

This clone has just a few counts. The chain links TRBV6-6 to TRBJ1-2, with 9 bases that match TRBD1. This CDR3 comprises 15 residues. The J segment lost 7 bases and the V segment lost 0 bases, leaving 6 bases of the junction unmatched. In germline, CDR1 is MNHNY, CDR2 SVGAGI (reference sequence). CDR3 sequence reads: CASSYSGQGYSGYTF. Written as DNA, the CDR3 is TGTGCCAGCAGTTACTCGGGACAGGGCTACAGTGGCTACACCTTC.

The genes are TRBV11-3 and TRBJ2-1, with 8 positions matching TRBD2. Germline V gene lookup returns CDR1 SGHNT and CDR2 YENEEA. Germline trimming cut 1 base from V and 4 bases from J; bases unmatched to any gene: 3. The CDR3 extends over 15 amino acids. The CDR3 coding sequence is TGTGCCAGCAGCTTAGCTCCTAGCGGGTACAATGAGCAGTTCTTC. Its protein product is CASSLAPSGYNEQFF. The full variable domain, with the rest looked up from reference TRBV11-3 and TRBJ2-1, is EAGVVQSPRYKIIEKKQPVAFWCNPISGHNTLYWYLQNLGQGPELLIRYENEEAVDDSQLPKDRFSAERLKGVDSTLKIQPAELGDSAVYLCASSLAPSGYNEQFFGPGTRLTVL.